The T cell receptor (beta chain) described here comes from a study of cytomegalovirus exposure and HLA in healthy donors. Study background: An earlier analysis identified 117 million unique TCR beta sequences in approximately 190 million T cells.

Germline-derived CDR1 and CDR2 are MNHNY and SVGAGI (reference sequence). This CDR3 comprises 15 residues. The ends lost 6 bases at V and 4 bases at J; junction bases unmatched: 3. Of note for this clone: As yet, its antigen is unknown.

Study-level results: It was likely that a cluster of highly shared sequence variants was a sequencing artifact. The authors later linked a missense DCLRE1C variant to TCR beta V- and J-gene trimming.

Use of 60 Vbeta and 13 Jbeta primers characterized the PCR. Produced via immunoSEQ multiplex PCR; TCRdb's table is partial and in-frame only. The table lists approximately 94,000 clones, approximately 80% of them singletons. This receptor was taken from a man aged 25-40 years in good health and CMV-seropositive. The V call is TRBV6-6, the J call TRBJ2-3; 14 bases align to TRBD2. Sequenced: PBMCs. This CDR3 is CASRRLAGGSDTQYF. The CDR3 bases are TGTGCCAGCAGAAGACTAGCGGGAGGGTCAGATACGCAGTATTTT.